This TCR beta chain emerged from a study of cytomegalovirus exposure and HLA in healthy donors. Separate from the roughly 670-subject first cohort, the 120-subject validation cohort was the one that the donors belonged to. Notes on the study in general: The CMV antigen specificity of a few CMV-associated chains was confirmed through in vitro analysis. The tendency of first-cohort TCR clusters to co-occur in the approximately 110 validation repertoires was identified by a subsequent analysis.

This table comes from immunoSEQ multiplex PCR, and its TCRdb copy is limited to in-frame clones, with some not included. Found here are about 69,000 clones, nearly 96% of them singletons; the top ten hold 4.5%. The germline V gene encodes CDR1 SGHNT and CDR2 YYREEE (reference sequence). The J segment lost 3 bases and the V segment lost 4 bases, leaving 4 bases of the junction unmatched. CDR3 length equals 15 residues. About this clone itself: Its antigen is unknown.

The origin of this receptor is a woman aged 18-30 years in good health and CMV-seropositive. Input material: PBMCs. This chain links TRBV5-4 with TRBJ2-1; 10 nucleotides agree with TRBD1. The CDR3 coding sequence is TGTGCCAGCAGCCCCCGGACAGGGGGCTACAATGAGCAGTTCTTC. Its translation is CASSPRTGGYNEQFF.